The 27 T cell receptor beta chains given below trace back to one sample, sequenced in a study of OX40 agonist ivuxolimab in advanced cancers. Preparation of the library involved the immunoSEQ multiplex PCR assay. Sourced from immuneACCESS, this table was stored by TCRdb with only in-frame sequences that have V and J called. A share of the clones is absent; for the studies checked, an unresolved V gene accounts for under half, and the remainder has no known explanation. The sample table contains around 65,000 clones; only one count was recorded for about 91% of them. The ten largest account for approximately 20% of the sample. This material consisted of CD4+ or CD8+ T cells sorted from blood, taken in a trial of the OX40 agonist ivuxolimab. Receptors originate from an adult with an advanced solid tumor such as melanoma, head and neck, liver or kidney cancer.

The chain recombines TRBV27 with TRBJ1-1, with TRBD1 as a possible D gene (6 bases). CDR1 is MNHEY and CDR2 is SMNVEV in the germline V gene (reference sequence). The CDR3 is 13 amino acids. The V end was cut by 3 bases, the J end by 7 bases, with 12 bases between. CDR3 coding DNA: TGTGCCAGCAGTTTCCAACAGGGTGATGAAGCTTTCTTT. Protein: CASSFQQGDEAFF.

This sequence joins TRBV28 and TRBJ2-6; D ambiguous. V gave up 4 bases and J gave up 3 bases, with 16 bases separating them. The germline CDR1 and CDR2 sequences are MDHEN and SYDVKM. This CDR3 is 17 amino acids long. This CDR3 is CASSSWNLGHGANVLTF. The CDR3, as DNA: TGTGCCAGCAGTTCTTGGAACCTCGGTCATGGGGCCAACGTCCTGACTTTC.

The J gene is TRBJ2-3, the V gene TRBV4-3, with 7 bases that match TRBD2. The germline V gene encodes CDR1 LGHNA and CDR2 YSLEER. The junction had 5 bases not matched to a gene; V was cut back by 0 bases and J by 2 bases. The CDR3 is 16 residues long. CDR3 sequence (DNA): TGCGCCAGCAGCCAAGACGGGGGAGGGAACACAGATACGCAGTATTTT. Protein sequence: CASSQDGGGNTDTQYF.

The CDR3 reads CASSIPGQGYSNQPQHF. CDR3 DNA sequence: TGTGCCAGTAGTATCCCGGGACAGGGTTATAGCAATCAGCCCCAGCATTTT. The chain combines TRBV19 with TRBJ1-5; 9 positions match TRBD1. This CDR3 has 17 residues. Germline V gene sequence: CDR1 LNHDA, CDR2 SQIVND (reference sequence). Losses at the gene ends were 3 bases for V and 0 bases for J; bases not matched to a gene: 6.

In DNA, the CDR3 is TGTGCCAGCAGTGCCTACATCGCCGGGTCTTCTGAAGCTTTCTTT. Its translation: CASSAYIAGSSEAFF. The chain carries TRBV27 and TRBJ1-1; D call uncertain. Looked up from germline, CDR1 is MNHEY and CDR2 is SMNVEV (reference sequence). V was pared by 5 bases and J by 6 bases, with 19 bases between. There are 15 residues in the CDR3.

J is TRBJ1-2 and V is TRBV7-9; 9 nucleotides agree with TRBD1. Germline V gene sequence: CDR1 SEHNR, CDR2 FQNEAQ (reference sequence). V dropped 2 bases and J dropped 2; count of bases not matched to a gene: 3. This CDR3 has 15 amino acids. Here the CDR3 reads CASSLTGTGNYGYTF. DNA for the CDR3: TGTGCCAGCAGCTTAACCGGGACAGGGAACTATGGCTACACCTTC.

A single count supports this clone. The J gene is TRBJ1-2, the V gene TRBV7-2; 7 nucleotides align to TRBD1. The CDR3 consists of 16 residues. V was pared by 5 bases and J by 8 bases, with 17 bases of the junction left unmatched. In germline, CDR1 is SGHTA, CDR2 FQGNSA. The CDR3 sequence is CASSGINRDSLRGYTF. DNA for the CDR3: TGTGCCAGCAGCGGAATAAACCGGGACAGCCTTAGAGGCTACACCTTC.

The chain is built from TRBV19 and TRBJ1-5; 10 nucleotides align to TRBD1. The V and J ends lost 6 bases and 7 bases, in that order; junction bases with no gene match: 9. Germline CDR1 and CDR2: LNHDA and SQIVND (reference sequence). This CDR3 contains 15 residues. CDR3 in DNA: TGTGCCAGTAGGTCCGGGACAGGGGCCTTCCAGCCCCAGCATTTT. This sequence encodes CASRSGTGAFQPQHF.

The rearrangement joins TRBV5-1 to TRBJ2-1, with 7 bases identical to TRBD1. The germline gives CDR1 SGHRS, CDR2 YFSETQ. Unmatched junction bases numbered 9, after V lost 3 bases and J lost 6 bases. The CDR3 is made up of 15 amino acids. Written as DNA, the CDR3 is TGCGCCAGCAGCTGGTGGAGACAGGGATTCAATGAGCAGTTCTTC. It codes for CASSWWRQGFNEQFF.

The chain is built from TRBV6-5 and TRBJ2-5; D not certain. Trimming cost V 7 bases and J 5 bases, with 14 bases left between them. The CDR3 consists of 13 residues. Germline loops: CDR1 MNHEY, CDR2 SVGAGI. In DNA, the CDR3 is TGTGCCAGCACATACGGTCACCCTGAGACCCAGTACTTC. As protein: CASTYGHPETQYF.

The chain recombines TRBV28 with TRBJ2-1, with a weak D call TRBD1 (6 bases). V was cut by 9 bases and J by 4 bases, with 19 bases left in between. Per germline, CDR1 MDHEN and CDR2 SYDVKM. The CDR3 runs to 15 residues. The CDR3: CASTKRDTVYNEQFF. DNA for the CDR3: TGTGCCAGTACCAAAAGGGACACCGTATACAATGAGCAGTTCTTC.

V is TRBV7-3 and J is TRBJ2-1; D remains ambiguous. This CDR3 has 12 amino acids. From germline, CDR1 is SGHTA and CDR2 FQGTGA. V shed 4 bases and J shed 7 bases, with 8 bases lying between them. CDR3 nucleotides: TGTGCCAGCAGCTCTGGCCCAAATGAGCAGTTCTTC. Encoded protein: CASSSGPNEQFF. Supplemented by reference TRBV7-3 and TRBJ2-1, the full variable domain reads GAGVSQTPSNKVTEKGKYVELRCDPISGHTALYWYRQSLGQGPEFLIYFQGTGAADDSGLPNDRFFAVRPEGSVSTLKIQRTERGDSAVYLCASSSGPNEQFFGPGTRLTVL.

V and J are TRBV11-3 and TRBJ1-3; D not resolved. Trimming shortened V by 0 bases and J by 0 bases, and 6 bases separated the two germline ends. CDR3 size: 15 residues. Germline loops: CDR1 SGHNT, CDR2 YENEEA. The CDR3 reads CASSLDGSSGNTIYF. CDR3 in DNA: TGTGCCAGCAGCTTAGATGGATCCTCTGGAAACACCATATATTTT.

This rearrangement joins TRBV27 to TRBJ2-3; 7 bases are a match to TRBD2. Germline assignment: CDR1 MNHEY and CDR2 SMNVEV (reference sequence). This CDR3 spans 15 amino acids. The V gene end was trimmed by 6 bases and the J gene end by 2 bases; junction bases not matched to a gene: 8. The DNA of the CDR3 is TGTGCCAGCAGCTTAGTACTAGCGTCCACAGATACGCAGTATTTT. Translation gives CASSLVLASTDTQYF.

V is TRBV2 and J is TRBJ1-2; D unclear. V lost 6 bases, J lost 2 bases, and 13 bases lay in between. The CDR3 extends over 14 amino acids. The germline V gene has CDR1 SNHLY and CDR2 FYNNEI. CDR3 nucleotides: TGTGCCAGCAGGGACTACGCGGGAAACTATGGCTACACCTTC. Translated, it gives CASRDYAGNYGYTF.

The V gene is TRBV28, the J gene TRBJ2-1; weak D call: TRBD2 (6 bases). Germline assignment: CDR1 MDHEN and CDR2 SYDVKM. CDR3 length: 16 residues. Trimming cost V 4 bases and J 5 bases, with 18 bases left between them. The CDR3 nucleotides read TGTGCCAGCAGTTCAGTCTGGGAGGTATGGAACAATGAGCAGTTCTTC. Translated, it gives CASSSVWEVWNNEQFF.

This clone appeared a single time. The chain recombines TRBV27 with TRBJ1-1; D remains unclear. The CDR3 is 15 amino acids. V lost 0 bases and J 1 base, leaving 9 bases between the germline ends. Germline V gives CDR1 MNHEY, CDR2 SMNVEV (reference sequence). Here the CDR3 DNA reads TGTGCCAGCAGTTTATCCGGGGAGAAGAACACTGAAGCTTTCTTT. This gives the protein CASSLSGEKNTEAFF.

The V call is TRBV14, the J call TRBJ2-3; no definite D call. There are 15 residues in the CDR3. CDR1 SGHDN and CDR2 FVKESK come from the germline V gene. The V and J ends lost 1 base and 2 bases respectively, with 10 bases between them. CDR3 in DNA: TGTGCCAGCAGCCAAGGCGTTGAGATCACAGATACGCAGTATTTT. It codes for CASSQGVEITDTQYF.

The chain links TRBV5-6 to TRBJ2-2; D is unresolved. The CDR3 length is 12 residues. Trimming shortened V by 2 bases and J by 7 bases, and 6 bases separated the two germline ends. The germline V gene encodes CDR1 SGHDT and CDR2 YYEEEE. The CDR3 region is CASSLPSGELFF. CDR3 nucleotide sequence: TGTGCCAGCAGCTTACCCAGCGGGGAGCTGTTTTTT.

The chain joins TRBV27 to TRBJ1-5, with a weak D call TRBD1 (5 bases). Germline assignment: CDR1 MNHEY and CDR2 SMNVEV (reference sequence). CDR3 length equals 15 residues. V was shortened by 3 bases and J by 2 bases, with 11 bases between the two germline ends. The CDR3 coding sequence is TGTGCCAGCAGTTTTGGGGACCCACGCAATCAGCCCCAGCATTTT. Residues: CASSFGDPRNQPQHF.

The chain recombines TRBV7-3 with TRBJ2-2; D might be TRBD2 (6 bases). The CDR3 consists of 15 residues. The germline V gene has CDR1 SGHTA and CDR2 FQGTGA. V was cut by 5 bases and J by 5 bases, with 15 bases left in between. The CDR3 region has the DNA TGTGCCAGCAGCCCAGCGGGTGCGGGGACCGGGGAGCTGTTTTTT. Amino acids: CASSPAGAGTGELFF.

This chain links TRBV4-2 with TRBJ1-2, with 8 bases matching TRBD1. The CDR3 covers 13 residues. Looked up from germline, CDR1 is LGHNA and CDR2 is YNFKEQ. With 0 bases clipped from V and 7 bases from J, the junction kept 1 base outside the gene matches. For the CDR3, the DNA is TGTGCCAGCAGCCAAGACAGGGGGCTTGGCTACACCTTC. Residues: CASSQDRGLGYTF.

The V gene is TRBV7-9, the J gene TRBJ2-1, with 9 bases lining up with TRBD1. Germline V gives CDR1 SEHNR, CDR2 FQNEAQ (reference sequence). J was trimmed by 9 bases and V by 5 bases; bases with no gene match: 14. This CDR3 has 16 amino acids. This CDR3 reads CASSTGTGSSESEQFF. CDR3 sequence (DNA): TGTGCCAGCAGCACCGGGACAGGGAGTTCCGAGAGTGAGCAGTTCTTC.

The rearrangement links TRBV7-9 to TRBJ2-1; TRBD1 matches at 8 bases. The CDR3 covers 13 residues. CDR1 is SEHNR, CDR2 FQNEAQ, per germline (reference sequence). After removal of 3 bases from V and 7 bases from J, the junction contained 2 bases not matched to a gene. CDR3 sequence: CASSLDRVNEQFF. The CDR3 DNA reads TGTGCCAGCAGCTTGGACAGGGTGAATGAGCAGTTCTTC.

The chain uses TRBV30 and TRBJ2-1; 10 nucleotides line up with TRBD2. This CDR3 comprises 14 residues. With 4 bases clipped from V and 7 bases from J, the junction kept 7 bases outside the gene matches. Germline CDR1 is GTSNPN and CDR2 is SVGIG (reference sequence). This CDR3 reads CAWNGLAGVNEQFF. For the CDR3, the DNA is TGTGCCTGGAACGGGCTAGCGGGAGTTAATGAGCAGTTCTTC.

This clone was detected only once. The chain carries TRBV6-5 and TRBJ2-5, with D possibly being TRBD1 (6 bases). Germline V gene sequence: CDR1 MNHEY, CDR2 SVGAGI. The ends were cut back, 5 bases at V and 1 base at J, with 14 bases in the middle. The CDR3 length is 15 residues. The CDR3 nucleotides are TGTGCCAGCAGTCCACTCGGGACACCCCAAGAGACCCAGTACTTC. It is translated as CASSPLGTPQETQYF.

The J gene is TRBJ1-5, the V gene TRBV15; the D is unclear. The CDR3 runs 15 residues. With 5 bases removed from V and 3 bases from J, the gap between germline ends came to 14 bases. Germline V gives CDR1 LNHNV, CDR2 YYDKDF (reference sequence). The CDR3 is CATSRGAGINQPQHF. In DNA form, the CDR3 reads TGTGCCACCAGCCGTGGTGCTGGGATCAATCAGCCCCAGCATTTT.